The subject of this entry is one TCR beta chain. This entry is derived from a study of T cell changes during pregnancy in multiple sclerosis. TCRdb keeps only in-frame clones here, not all; method: immunoSEQ multiplex PCR. The table records under 50,000 clones, approximately 90% of them present only once. Per germline, CDR1 ENHRY and CDR2 SYGVKD. CDR3 length: 13 amino acids. The V end was cut by 4 bases, the J end by 7 bases, with 8 bases between. This receptor was taken from a female donor in good health, enrolled as a control in a pregnancy study. The chain is built from TRBV10-3 and TRBJ1-6; TRBD1 might be the D (5 bases). This specimen was CD4+ T cells from peripheral blood mononuclear cells, taken in the second trimester of pregnancy. The CDR3 DNA follows: TGTGCCATCAGTGGGGACTTGAATTCACCCCTCCACTTT. This encodes CAISGDLNSPLHF.